This T cell receptor beta chain was profiled in a study of T cells expressing NK-cell markers (dated by TCRdb to 2020 to 2022). The study in broad terms: Fewer than ten donors provided sorted CD3+CD56+NKG2C+, CD3+CD56+NKG2C- and CD3+CD56-NKG2C+ T-cell subsets, whose TCR beta-chain repertoires were profiled. Among the eight sequenced donors, seven were HCMV-seropositive and one was HCMV-seronegative. The eight sequenced donors were randomly selected healthy volunteers, three men and five women. Illumina HiSeq 2000/2500, MiSeq or NextSeq was used to sequence libraries as 2 x 150 bp reads.

A commercial ELISA kit detecting HCMV-specific IgG in serum was used to determine HCMV serostatus. Ficoll density gradient centrifugation was used to isolate peripheral blood mononuclear cells from blood. About this clonotype itself: It lacks a known antigen.

The CDR3 contains 14 residues, cysteine and phenylalanine counted. Nucleotide data are not available. CDR1 and CDR2 are drawn from the germline V gene: SGHTA, FQGNSA. The instrument was an Illumina HiSeq 2000. TCR beta cDNA libraries were made by 5'RACE template switching that added a universal primer site and unique molecular identifiers. cDNA synthesis was primed from the TCR beta constant segment, followed by two successive PCR amplification steps. As for the authors' bioinformatics: MIGEC was used to demultiplex reads and group the reads by UMI, and MiTCR was used to assemble and quantify clonotypes. To exclude erroneous sequences, only TCR cDNA sequences supported by at least two reads were retained. The tcR package was used for downstream repertoire analysis, and clonotypes were matched between fractions using CDR3 nucleotide sequence together with V segment. Antigen specificity was annotated against VDJdb with VDJmatch, allowing one amino acid substitution in CDR3. After TCRdb reprocessed the reads, each CDR3 protein sequence was kept as one row, without DNA. These V and J calls derive from TCRdb rather than the authors' analysis. This sample's table has entries for roughly 420,000 distinct CDR3 sequences. The ten largest clones capture 7.3% of the sample.

Study-wide conclusions, independent of this receptor: Those dominant clonotypes were again the most abundant among CD3+CD56-NKG2C+ cells in four donors, at roughly 28.3-60.1%. Whether the expanded NKG2C-expressing T cell clones were specific for HCMV antigens was left unclear. For roughly 6 donors, the dominant CD3+CD56+NKG2C+ clonotypes were among the top 10 CD8+ clonotypes and accounted for 1.0-7.0% of CD8+ T cells.

This receptor was identified in a woman aged 18-70 years in good health. The sequencing sample was made of blood T cells: a sorted CD56 or NKG2C T cell subset, CD4+ or CD8+ T cells, or bulk PBMC T cells (not recorded which). Recombination joined TRBV7-2 with TRBJ2-3; TCRdb's D gene call, TRBD1, goes unchecked for lack of DNA. CDR3 protein: CASSYGTSGDTQYF.